The 31 T cell receptor beta chains below come from one sample, sequenced in a study of cytotoxic CD8 clonotypes in ibrutinib-treated CLL. Clones were read by immunoSEQ multiplex PCR, and TCRdb kept only the in-frame ones, dropping some. Altogether about 130,000 clones are present, around 85% being singletons, with the ten largest covering roughly 2%. Sequenced material: PBMCs, taken after 24 months of ibrutinib treatment. The receptors here all came from a human donor with chronic lymphocytic leukemia.

J is TRBJ1-2 and V is TRBV27; TRBD1 matches 8 bases. Germline values: CDR1 MNHEY, CDR2 SMNVEV (reference sequence). The CDR3 is 14 amino acids. Unmatched junction bases numbered 9, after V lost 6 bases and J lost 6 bases. CDR3 sequence (DNA): TGTGCCAGCAGATGGGAGACAGGGGATAATGGCTACACCTTC. The encoded protein is CASRWETGDNGYTF.

The chain combines TRBV18 with TRBJ2-7; D possibly corresponds to TRBD2 (7 bases). The germline V gene encodes CDR1 KGHSH and CDR2 LQKENI. Trimming left V 0 bases short and J 3 bases short, with 12 bases between. The CDR3 extends over 15 amino acids. CDR3 region: CASSPPGGRGYEQYF. CDR3 nucleotide sequence: TGTGCCAGCTCACCACCGGGGGGGCGGGGCTACGAGCAGTACTTC.

CDR3 protein: CASSLAFNTEAFF. In nucleotides, the CDR3 is TGCGCCAGCAGCTTGGCTTTCAACACTGAAGCTTTCTTT. This chain uses TRBV5-1 with TRBJ1-1; no firm D call. The V and J ends lost 0 bases and 2 bases respectively, with 5 bases between them. Per germline, CDR1 SGHRS and CDR2 YFSETQ. This CDR3 region has 13 residues.

For this clone: Sequence at one end of the junction differs from germline and may be a read error. This chain joins TRBV30 and TRBJ1-2; maybe TRBD1 (6 bases). Germline loops: CDR1 GTSNPN, CDR2 SVGIG (reference sequence). The CDR3 spans 11 residues. Written as DNA, the CDR3 is TGTGCCTGGAGCGAAACCCGGGACAACAACTTC. This translates into CAWSETRDNNF.

The chain combines TRBV7-3 with TRBJ2-1, with a possible D match to TRBD2 (6 bases). The germline V gene has CDR1 SGHTA and CDR2 FQGTGA. This CDR3 has 16 amino acids. V lost 5 bases and J lost 7, with 21 bases in between. CDR3 nucleotides: TGTGCCAGCAGCCCCCTAATGGGGGGTCGTTGGAATGAGCAGTTCTTC. Translated: CASSPLMGGRWNEQFF.

The DNA for the CDR3 is TGTGCCAGCAGCCGACTAGCGGGGGAGGACCACGAGCAGTACTTC. Amino acid sequence: CASSRLAGEDHEQYF. The chain is built from TRBV4-2 and TRBJ2-7, with TRBD2 matching over 12 bases. Germline CDR1 reads LGHNA; CDR2 reads YNFKEQ. This CDR3 has 15 residues. With V trimmed by 4 bases and J by 5 bases, 6 bases remained unmatched.

The chain has TRBV10-3 and TRBJ1-2; TRBD1 matches 8 bases. The V gene's germline CDR1 is ENHRY and CDR2 SYGVKD. The CDR3 is made up of 15 amino acids. The V and J ends lost 6 bases and 1 base, in that order; junction bases with no gene match: 7. CDR3 loop: CAISKDRGDNYGYTF. In nucleotides, the CDR3 is TGTGCCATCAGCAAAGACAGGGGCGATAACTATGGCTACACCTTC.

Only a few counts were recorded for this clone. The CDR3 is CASSLPEKRTGELFF. For the CDR3, the DNA is TGTGCCAGCAGTTTACCCGAAAAGCGCACCGGGGAGCTGTTTTTT. The gene calls are TRBV28 and TRBJ2-2; no definite D call. This CDR3 contains 15 residues. Between the trimmed V and J ends, which lost 2 bases and 4 bases, there was a span of 11 bases. Germline V CDR1 and CDR2: MDHEN, SYDVKM. The complete variable domain, with remaining parts taken from reference TRBV28 and TRBJ2-2, reads DVKVTQSSRYLVKRTGEKVFLECVQDMDHENMFWYRQDPGLGLRLIYFSYDVKMKEKGDIPEGYSVSREKKERFSLILESASTNQTSMYLCASSLPEKRTGELFFGEGSRLTVL.

The gene calls are TRBV7-2 and TRBJ1-3; a possible D gene is TRBD1 (6 bases). Germline-derived CDR1 and CDR2 are SGHTA and FQGNSA. The CDR3 consists of 17 residues. V dropped 4 bases and J dropped 0 bases, with 16 bases sitting between them. CDR3: CASSSIHDRPSGNTIYF. For the CDR3, the DNA is TGTGCCAGCAGCTCCATACATGACAGGCCCTCTGGAAACACCATATATTTT. The whole variable domain, remainder taken from reference TRBV7-2 and TRBJ1-3, is GAGVSQSPSNKVTEKGKDVELRCDPISGHTALYWYRQSLGQGLEFLIYFQGNSAPDKSGLPSDRFSAERTGGSVSTLTIQRTQQEDSAVYLCASSSIHDRPSGNTIYFGEGSWLTVV.

The J gene is TRBJ2-1, the V gene TRBV28; D gene unclear. The CDR3 length is 12 residues. Trimming removed 3 bases from V and 5 bases from J, with 5 bases in between. Germline V gene lookup returns CDR1 MDHEN and CDR2 SYDVKM. DNA of the CDR3: TGTGCCAGCAGTTTGATTGACAATGAGCAGTTCTTC. Translation: CASSLIDNEQFF.

The chain uses TRBV11-2 and TRBJ2-3; TRBD1 is a possible D gene (6 bases). The CDR3 is made up of 15 amino acids. The V gene's germline CDR1 is SGHAT and CDR2 FQNNGV. V dropped 4 bases and J dropped 4 bases, with 15 bases sitting between them. The CDR3 is CASSWEQGLPDTQYF. Here the CDR3 DNA reads TGTGCCAGCAGCTGGGAACAGGGCTTGCCAGATACGCAGTATTTT.

J is TRBJ1-2 and V is TRBV7-2, with D possibly TRBD1 on 6 matching bases. Germline V gene data show CDR1 as SGHTA and CDR2 as FQGNSA. V lost 1 base, J lost 3 bases, and 12 bases lay in between. This CDR3 has 15 amino acids. In DNA form, the CDR3 reads TGTGCCAGCAGCTTAGAGGCTTACAGGGACTATGGCTACACCTTC. This codes for CASSLEAYRDYGYTF. The full variable domain, completed using reference TRBV7-2 and TRBJ1-2, is GAGVSQSPSNKVTEKGKDVELRCDPISGHTALYWYRQSLGQGLEFLIYFQGNSAPDKSGLPSDRFSAERTGGSVSTLTIQRTQQEDSAVYLCASSLEAYRDYGYTFGSGTRLTVV.

The chain employs TRBV11-1 and TRBJ2-7; 9 bases line up with TRBD2. V lost 1 base and J lost 4; bases outside the gene matches: 5. This CDR3 contains 15 residues. The V gene's germline CDR1 is SGHAT and CDR2 FQDESV (reference sequence). The CDR3, as DNA: TGTGCCAGCAGCTTAGATGGGACTAGCTCGTACGAGCAGTACTTC. It is translated as CASSLDGTSSYEQYF.

V is TRBV5-1 and J is TRBJ1-2; the D gene is possibly TRBD1 (6 bases). The CDR3 extends over 14 amino acids. Germline CDR1 and CDR2: SGHRS and YFSETQ. Trimming cost V 7 bases and J 1 base, with 14 bases left between them. The DNA of the CDR3 is TGCGCCAGCCGAGGGGACAACATTAACTATGGCTACACCTTC. Translated: CASRGDNINYGYTF.

DNA for the CDR3: TGTGCCAGCAGCCTGATGGAAGGAGAGACCCAGTACTTC. It encodes CASSLMEGETQYF. V and J are TRBV7-6 and TRBJ2-5, with D unresolved. V shed 5 bases and J shed 4 bases, with 11 bases lying between them. Per the germline V gene, CDR1 is SGHVS and CDR2 is FNYEAQ. There are 13 residues in the CDR3.

This clone was seen only a few times. This chain joins TRBV14 and TRBJ1-6, with D maybe TRBD1 (6 bases). This CDR3 is 14 amino acids long. Looked up from germline, CDR1 is SGHDN and CDR2 is FVKESK. V was shortened by 3 bases and J by 8 bases, with 11 bases between the two germline ends. CDR3 sequence reads: CASSHTGFDSPLHF. DNA for the CDR3: TGTGCCAGCAGCCATACAGGGTTTGATTCACCCCTCCACTTT. Drawing the rest from reference TRBV14 and TRBJ1-6, the complete variable domain is EAGVTQFPSHSVIEKGQTVTLRCDPISGHDNLYWYRRVMGKEIKFLLHFVKESKQDESGMPNNRFLAERTGGTYSTLKVQPAELEDSGVYFCASSHTGFDSPLHFGNGTRLTVT.

Notes on this clone: One junction end does not reproduce the germline sequence, and a read error may be involved. The CDR3 DNA sequence: TGTGCCAGCAGTGATGTTCGTTTGAATACTGAAGCTTTCTTT. It encodes CASSDVRLNTEAFF. This sequence joins TRBV6-1 and TRBJ1-1; D unresolved. The CDR3 covers 14 residues. CDR1 and CDR2 (germline): MNHNS, SASEGT.

This clone was counted once. This sequence joins TRBV28 and TRBJ2-6; possible D gene TRBD1, 6 bases. Trimming removed 5 bases from V and 2 bases from J, with 10 bases in between. This CDR3 is built from 15 residues. Germline V gives CDR1 MDHEN, CDR2 SYDVKM. CDR3 region: CASSPTGPGANVLTF. The CDR3 region has the DNA TGTGCCAGCAGTCCTACAGGGCCTGGGGCCAACGTCCTGACTTTC.

The V call is TRBV28, the J call TRBJ1-3; a possible D gene is TRBD1 (5 bases). From germline, CDR1 is MDHEN and CDR2 SYDVKM. The CDR3 has 14 residues. V gave up 7 bases and J gave up 2 bases, with 12 bases separating them. This chain's CDR3 is CASISAGPGNTIYF. The CDR3 nucleotides read TGTGCCAGCATCTCCGCGGGACCTGGAAACACCATATATTTT.

This clone was seen a few times. Written as DNA, the CDR3 is TGTGCCAGCAGCGTCGGTCCCGTTAGTGGCTACACCTTC. Protein sequence: CASSVGPVSGYTF. This chain connects TRBV14 to TRBJ1-2; no definite D call. CDR3 length: 13 residues. CDR1 is SGHDN and CDR2 is FVKESK in the germline V gene. Trimming left V 5 bases short and J 7 bases short, with 14 bases between.

The chain couples TRBV15 to TRBJ1-2, with D unclear. The germline V gene encodes CDR1 LNHNV and CDR2 YYDKDF (reference sequence). Trimming took 4 bases from V and 8 from J, leaving 14 bases between them. The CDR3 is 13 amino acids. CDR3 in amino acids: CATSTLGEEGYTF. The CDR3 nucleotides are TGTGCCACCAGCACCCTTGGGGAGGAGGGCTACACCTTC.

The V and J genes are TRBV7-6 and TRBJ2-2; D is ambiguous. CDR3 size: 14 residues. Trimming removed 2 bases from V and 9 bases from J, with 13 bases in between. Germline V gives CDR1 SGHVS, CDR2 FNYEAQ. The CDR3 nucleotides read TGTGCCAGCAGCTTAATCCCCATCTCCCGGGAGCTGTTTTTT. This translates into CASSLIPISRELFF.

V usage is TRBV20-1 and J usage is TRBJ1-2, with D tentatively TRBD1 (5 bases). V lost 3 bases, J lost 7 bases, and 6 bases lay in between. CDR3 length equals 10 residues. Germline V gene data show CDR1 as DFQATT and CDR2 as SNEGSKA (reference sequence). CDR3 loop: CSASGGGYTF. The DNA for the CDR3 is TGCAGTGCTAGCGGGGGTGGCTACACCTTC.

The chain combines TRBV13 with TRBJ2-1, with 8 bases fitting TRBD1. Trimming at V came to 5 bases and at J to 7 bases, leaving 13 bases not matched to a gene. The CDR3 totals 16 residues. Germline V gene sequence: CDR1 PRHDT, CDR2 FYEKMQ (reference sequence). CDR3 DNA: TGTGCCAGCAGCCACATAGGACAGGGTGGGTTGAATGAGCAGTTCTTC. Translating it yields CASSHIGQGGLNEQFF. The full variable domain, completed using reference TRBV13 and TRBJ2-1, is AAGVIQSPRHLIKEKRETATLKCYPIPRHDTVYWYQQGPGQDPQFLISFYEKMQSDKGSIPDRFSAQQFSDYHSELNMSSLELGDSALYFCASSHIGQGGLNEQFFGPGTRLTVL.

V is TRBV15 and J is TRBJ2-5; either TRBD1 or TRBD2 may supply D (5 bases each). Germline assignment: CDR1 LNHNV and CDR2 YYDKDF (reference sequence). The V and J ends lost 5 bases and 5 bases respectively, with 15 bases between them. The CDR3 has 14 amino acids. CDR3: CATSRDGRKETQYF. The CDR3 DNA reads TGTGCCACCAGCCGGGACGGGCGGAAGGAGACCCAGTACTTC.

The rearrangement links TRBV7-2 to TRBJ1-1, with D possibly TRBD1 on 5 matching bases. Germline V CDR1 and CDR2: SGHTA, FQGNSA. The V gene lost 7 bases and the J gene lost 6 bases, with 15 bases spanning the gap. The CDR3 is 13 residues long. Written as DNA, the CDR3 is TGTGCCAGCACCCAAGGGACGGCGGCTGAAGCTTTCTTT. Residues: CASTQGTAAEAFF.

This clone is a singleton in its sample. The chain has TRBV23-1 and TRBJ2-1; possible D gene TRBD2, 6 bases. TRBV23-1 qualifies as an ORF whose function is uncertain. CDR3 length: 19 residues. The germline V and J ends were trimmed by 0 bases and 3 bases, with 21 bases remaining between them. CDR3 region: CASSQSRVSGTAFYNEQFF. In nucleotides, the CDR3 is TGCGCCAGCAGTCAATCGAGGGTGTCGGGGACTGCGTTCTACAATGAGCAGTTCTTC.

The V and J genes are TRBV19 and TRBJ2-7, with 8 nucleotides matching TRBD1. The CDR3 is made up of 14 amino acids. J gave up 7 bases and V 7 bases, and 12 bases lay outside the gene matches. Germline V gene sequence: CDR1 LNHDA, CDR2 SQIVND (reference sequence). For the CDR3, the DNA is TGTGCCAGTAATTCGCACAGGGGGGTCCTTGAGCAGTACTTC. It translates to CASNSHRGVLEQYF.

V gene TRBV27 combines with J gene TRBJ2-3; TRBD2 matches at 15 bases. Germline loops: CDR1 MNHEY, CDR2 SMNVEV (reference sequence). Germline trimming cut 1 base from V and 1 base from J; bases unmatched to any gene: 6. The CDR3 consists of 19 residues. DNA for the CDR3: TGTGCCAGCAGTTTATTGGGACTAGCGGGAGGAGGGGGCACAGATACGCAGTATTTT. Translating gives CASSLLGLAGGGGTDTQYF.

This clone rates as large. The V call is TRBV27, the J call TRBJ1-5, with D unresolved. This CDR3 comprises 15 residues. In germline, CDR1 is MNHEY, CDR2 SMNVEV (reference sequence). V lost 3 bases and J 0 bases, leaving 9 bases between the germline ends. This chain's CDR3 is CASSLLGNSNQPQHF. The CDR3 DNA reads as TGTGCCAGCAGTTTGCTGGGGAATAGCAATCAGCCCCAGCATTTT.

V and J are TRBV2 and TRBJ1-1; tentatively, D is TRBD1 (6 bases). Germline V gives CDR1 SNHLY, CDR2 FYNNEI. The CDR3 covers 15 residues. V gave up 6 bases and J gave up 1 base, with 15 bases separating them. The CDR3 nucleotides are TGTGCCAGCAGGGTAACGGGGGCAAGGAACACTGAAGCTTTCTTT. This codes for CASRVTGARNTEAFF.